The rows below give T cell receptor beta chains drawn from one sample of a study of cytomegalovirus exposure and HLA in healthy donors. Sequenced by immunoSEQ multiplex PCR; TCRdb stores in-frame clones only, minus some. The data hold about 57,000 clones, with approximately 80% observed a single time. The sample comprised PBMCs. The source of these receptors is a man in his thirties or forties in good health and CMV-seronegative. CDR3s include the opening cysteine and the closing phenylalanine or tryptophan. The D gene is left open where the match is weak. Clone size is shown for a subset of rows, as once, few, many or a class of expanded clone.

v_call	j_call	d_call	cdr3_length	clone_size	cdr3_nt	cdr3_aa
TRBV19	TRBJ1-6	NA	15	once	TGTGCCAGTAGTACCCTACAGGGTAATAATTCACCCCTCCACTTT	CASSTLQGNNSPLHF
TRBV7-6	TRBJ1-2	NA	16	NA	TGTGCCAGCAGCCCCCTGGGGGGGGGCGAAGGTTATGGCTACACCTTC	CASSPLGGGEGYGYTF
TRBV9	TRBJ2-2	NA	16	NA	TGTGCCAGCAGCCTCCTGGGGACAAGGAACACCGGGGAGCTGTTTTTT	CASSLLGTRNTGELFF
TRBV2	TRBJ2-2	TRBD1	16	NA	TGTGCCAGCGCCCCGGGACAGGGGGTAGGCACCGGGGAGCTGTTTTTT	CASAPGQGVGTGELFF
TRBV6-6	TRBJ2-5	TRBD2	15	NA	TGTGCCAGCAGTTTCGGACTAGCGGGGCAAGAGACCCAGTACTTC	CASSFGLAGQETQYF
TRBV6-1	TRBJ1-5	TRBD1	16	NA	TGTGCCAGCAGTGAAGCTACCGGACAGGGAAATCAGCCCCAGCATTTT	CASSEATGQGNQPQHF
TRBV7-2	TRBJ2-3	TRBD1	14	NA	TGTGCCAGCAGCTTAGGGCAGGGGGCAGATACGCAGTATTTT	CASSLGQGADTQYF
TRBV7-8	TRBJ2-1	NA	18	NA	TGTGCCAGCAGCTTATATGCCTATCCGACTCCCCGCTACAATGAGCAGTTCTTC	CASSLYAYPTPRYNEQFF
TRBV7-2	TRBJ1-2	NA	12	NA	TGTGCCAGCAGCTTAGCTGTGGGGAGGGCAGCCTTC	CASSLAVGRAAF
TRBV6-5	TRBJ1-1	TRBD1	13	few	TGTGCCAGCAGCCTGACAGGGGGCGCGTTGGCTTTCTTT	CASSLTGGALAFF
TRBV7-2	TRBJ2-2	NA	14	NA	TGTGCCAGCAGCTTAGAACTTTACACCGGGGAGCTGTTTTTT	CASSLELYTGELFF
TRBV4-1	TRBJ2-5	TRBD2	15	NA	TGCGCCAGCAGCCCAGGGACTAGATCCCAAGAGACCCAGTACTTC	CASSPGTRSQETQYF
TRBV9	TRBJ2-2	NA	15	NA	TGTGCCAGCGGTGAGTGGGCTACCGCTACCGGGGAGCTGTTTTTT	CASGEWATATGELFF
TRBV6-5	TRBJ1-5	NA	15	NA	TGTGCCAGCAGTTACTCGGAGAGGCCGAGACAGCCCCAGCATTTT	CASSYSERPRQPQHF
TRBV9	TRBJ2-2	NA	14	NA	TGTGCCAGCAGCGTAGGGGGAGGTACCGGGGAGCTGTTTTTT	CASSVGGGTGELFF
TRBV5-5	TRBJ2-5	NA	13	NA	TGTGCCAGCAGCCCCGGGTCTGAAGAGACCCAGTACTTC	CASSPGSEETQYF
TRBV19	TRBJ2-2	TRBD1	13	once	TGTGCCAGTGGGACAGGGGAAGATGGGGAGCTGTTTTTT	CASGTGEDGELFF
TRBV10-1	TRBJ1-5	TRBD1	13	NA	TGCGCCAGCAGCGGGACAGCTAATCAGCCCCAGCATTTT	CASSGTANQPQHF
TRBV7-2	TRBJ2-5	NA	15	NA	TGTGCCAGCAGCCAGGGCCCAGTGATGGAAGTTAAGCAGTACTTC	CASSQGPVMEVKQYF
TRBV5-8	TRBJ1-2	TRBD1	14	NA	TGTGCCAGCAGCTTGGGGCAGGGGGCGAATGGCTACACCTTC	CASSLGQGANGYTF
TRBV13	TRBJ2-2	TRBD2	14	NA	TGTGCCAGCAGCTCTAGCGGGAAAGGTGGGGAGCTGTTTTTT	CASSSSGKGGELFF
TRBV13	TRBJ2-7	TRBD2	14	NA	TGTGCCAGCAGATATGCGGGAGGGTCCTACGAGCAGTACTTC	CASRYAGGSYEQYF
TRBV5-4	TRBJ2-7	NA	16	NA	TGTGCCAGCAGCTACTATCAGGGCGGCCCCTCCTACGAGCAGTACTTC	CASSYYQGGPSYEQYF
TRBV27	TRBJ2-7	TRBD1	14	NA	TGTGCCAGCAGCCCTGGACAGGACCCCTACGAGCAGTACTTC	CASSPGQDPYEQYF
TRBV7-2	TRBJ2-5	NA	12	NA	TGTGCCAGCAGCTCGAGTATACGGACCCAGTACTTC	CASSSSIRTQYF
TRBV11-2	TRBJ1-2	NA	13	NA	TGTGCCAGCAGCCCCAGACAGGACTATGGCTACACCTTC	CASSPRQDYGYTF
TRBV19	TRBJ1-1	TRBD1	15	NA	TGTGCCAGTCGCCCGGGGCAGGGGGCTTTCACTGAAGCTTTCTTT	CASRPGQGAFTEAFF
TRBV5-4	TRBJ2-1	TRBD2	15	NA	TGTGCCAGCAGCCCCATAGCGGGAGATTCGGATGAGCAGTTCTTC	CASSPIAGDSDEQFF
TRBV7-2	TRBJ2-7	NA	13	NA	TGTGCCAGCAGCTTATCCCCTCTCCGCGAGCAGTACTTC	CASSLSPLREQYF
TRBV27	TRBJ1-1	NA	13	NA	TGTGCCAGCAGTTTGGCGGAGAACACTGACGCTTTCTTT	CASSLAENTDAFF
TRBV7-6	TRBJ2-3	NA	17	NA	TGTGCCAGCAGCCCAGGGGGTGCTAGCGGGTTGACTGATACGCAGTATTTT	CASSPGGASGLTDTQYF
TRBV13	TRBJ2-7	NA	15	NA	TGTGCCAGCAGCTTAGGTGGGACTGCATCCTACGAGCAGTACTTC	CASSLGGTASYEQYF
TRBV6-5	TRBJ2-7	TRBD1	15	NA	TGTGCCAGCAGTTCCCCGGGACAGGGGCTCAACGAGCAGTACTTC	CASSSPGQGLNEQYF
TRBV10-3	TRBJ2-3	NA	12	NA	TGTGCCATCAGTGAACGAGGGGATACGCAGTATTTT	CAISERGDTQYF
TRBV7-9	TRBJ1-2	TRBD1	12	NA	TGTGCCAGCACCGACAGGGGGAGCGGCTACACCTTC	CASTDRGSGYTF
TRBV19	TRBJ2-1	TRBD2	12	NA	TGTGCCAGTAGGGCGGGGGGAGTTGAGCAGTTCTTC	CASRAGGVEQFF
TRBV4-1	TRBJ2-5	TRBD1	15	NA	TGCGCCAGCAGCCACCAACAGGGGGCTTATGAGACCCAGTACTTC	CASSHQQGAYETQYF
TRBV4-3	TRBJ1-1	NA	15	NA	TGCGCCAGCAGCCCCCAAGTAGGGGGTGGCACTGAAGCTTTCTTT	CASSPQVGGGTEAFF
TRBV9	TRBJ1-1	NA	14	once	TGTGCCAGCAGCAGTGGGGGGGCGAACACTGAAGCTTTCTTT	CASSSGGANTEAFF
TRBV5-6	TRBJ2-7	TRBD1	14	NA	TGTGCCAGCAGCCCGGGACAGGGATCATACGAGCAGTACTTC	CASSPGQGSYEQYF
TRBV7-9	TRBJ2-2	TRBD1	14	few	TGTGCCAGCAGCCCGGGACAGGTCACCGGGGAGCTGTTTTTT	CASSPGQVTGELFF
TRBV11-2	TRBJ2-2	NA	14	few	TGTGCCAGCAGACGAGTAAGAGAGACCGGGGAGCTGTTTTTT	CASRRVRETGELFF
TRBV9	TRBJ1-2	NA	14	NA	TGTGCCAGCAGCCACTCAGGGGTTGGGGATGGCTACACCTTC	CASSHSGVGDGYTF
TRBV9	TRBJ2-3	NA	11	NA	TGTGCCAGCAGCGCGGGGGATACGCAGTATTTT	CASSAGDTQYF
TRBV5-6	TRBJ2-1	TRBD2	15	many	TGTGCCAGCAGCTTGGAACTAGCGTTGGGGAATGAGCAGTTCTTC	CASSLELALGNEQFF